This entry concerns a single TCR beta chain. The antigen remains unidentified. Germline-derived CDR1 and CDR2 are LNHDA and SQIVND (reference sequence). The V segment lost 6 bases and the J segment 3 bases; nucleotides outside the gene matches: 4. The CDR3 runs 13 residues. This sample is part of a study of T cell responses to AZD1222 COVID-19 vaccine. Whole-study findings and limits: Baseline serology detected seropositivity in only 5 to 7 AZD1222 recipients.

TCRdb's table, derived via immunoSEQ multiplex PCR, lists solely in-frame clones and lacks some. This sample yields 100,000 to 150,000 clones, of which 84% are seen a single time; about 26% belongs to the top ten. The chain recombines TRBV19 with TRBJ2-7; 8 bases are a match to TRBD1. This TCR derives from an adult who received the AZD1222 COVID-19 vaccine. The sample was peripheral blood, taken 28 days after the second AZD1222 dose. The CDR3 here is CASRNGQGYEQYF. CDR3 nucleotides: TGTGCCAGTAGAAACGGACAGGGCTACGAGCAGTACTTC. Together with reference TRBV19 and TRBJ2-7, the CDR3 gives the full variable domain: DGGITQSPKYLFRKEGQNVTLSCEQNLNHDAMYWYRQDPGQGLRLIYYSQIVNDFQKGDIAEGYSVSREKKESFPLTVTSAQKNPTAFYLCASRNGQGYEQYFGPGTRLTVT.